This T cell receptor (beta chain) was profiled in a study of shared clonotypes between healthy human individuals. Assay: immunoSEQ multiplex PCR; the TCRdb copy retains only in-frame clones and omits some. The profile shows 450,000 to 550,000 clones, 70% to 80% of them singletons. Trimming cost V 2 bases and J 4 bases, with 8 bases left between them. The CDR3 has 14 amino acids. Germline CDR1 and CDR2: SGHTA and FQGNSA. V usage is TRBV7-2 and J usage is TRBJ2-2; the D is unclear. The origin of this receptor is a woman between 35 and 50 years old in good health. Some clones in this sample may be carry-over from other donors' samples. Sequencing was carried out using PBMCs. CDR3 protein: CASSLRPTTGELFF. The CDR3 nucleotides read TGTGCCAGCAGCTTAAGACCGACCACCGGGGAGCTGTTTTTT.